This T cell receptor (beta chain) is from a study of T cell repertoires in cytomegalovirus infection. Study as a whole: The authors used CMV epitopes that were HLA-C-restricted (recently identified) and HLA-B-restricted (well studied). Both a matching HLA type and CMV infection were indicated by public TCR beta signatures.

TCRdb passed the reads through MiXCR, listing each CDR3 protein once. Here the sample spans 450,000 to 600,000 distinct CDR3 sequences, more than 30% being singletons. Notes on this clonotype: As yet, its antigen is unknown.

Study-level findings and limits: The study found HLA-C-restricted CMV-specific TCR beta clonotypes dominating the ex vivo response. The study identified carriers of CMV plus the relevant HLA from cumulative public TCR beta family frequency.

This TCR derives from a human donor in good health (CMV status not recorded). Some clones in this sample may be carry-over from other donors' samples. Here the sequenced sample was cultured PBMCs, taken from culture after CMV antigen stimulation.

CDR3 DNA: TGCAGTGCTACTTTGGGACCAAAAAATCAGCCCCAGCATTTT. Translation gives CSATLGPKNQPQHF. The gene calls are TRBV20-1 and TRBJ1-5; D perhaps matches TRBD1 (5 bases). CDR1 and CDR2 from the germline V gene are DFQATT and SNEGSKA (reference sequence). V lost 4 bases to trimming and J lost 4 bases, with 14 bases between them. This CDR3 is 14 amino acids long.